A single sample is the source of the 7 T cell receptor beta chains below, sequenced in a study of CD8 T cells in Susac syndrome (dated by TCRdb to the late 2010s). Libraries were prepared through the immunoSEQ multiplex PCR assay. RNA was extracted using the RNeasy kit, and about 0.45 to 1 ug of the RNA was reverse transcribed with random hexamers. TCRdb cleaned the public reads at Q25 with fastp, built clones with MiXCR and kept in-frame beta chains. Every entry covers one CDR3 protein and lists the most common genes and DNA from its rows. The sample table lists around 180,000 distinct CDR3 sequences, 94% of them with a count of one. Roughly 0.12% of the sample comes from the top ten. The sequenced sample consisted of CD4+ T cells from PBMCs. Receptors were obtained from a human donor with Susac syndrome.

V gene TRBV20-1 combines with J gene TRBJ2-2; maybe TRBD1 (6 bases). Trimming took off 0 bases at V and 6 bases at J, with 14 bases between the two ends. Germline CDR1 reads DFQATT; CDR2 reads SNEGSKA (reference sequence). This CDR3 contains 15 residues. CDR3 DNA sequence: TGCAGTGCTAGAGATCGAACACAGGGTGCCGGGGAGCTGTTTTTT. It is translated as CSARDRTQGAGELFF.

V gene TRBV4-3 combines with J gene TRBJ2-6; a possible D gene is TRBD1 (6 bases). The germline CDR1 and CDR2 sequences are LGHNA and YSLEER. The CDR3 has 18 residues. Trimming stripped 3 bases from V and 0 bases from J, with 15 bases between. The CDR3 region has the DNA TGCGCCAGCAGCCAGTTTCGGGACATCAACTCTGGGGCCAACGTCCTGACTTTC. Residues: CASSQFRDINSGANVLTF.

The gene calls are TRBV20-1 and TRBJ2-7, with D hard to call. The CDR3 covers 15 residues. Trimming shortened V by 0 bases and J by 3 bases, and 15 bases separated the two germline ends. The germline gives CDR1 DFQATT, CDR2 SNEGSKA (reference sequence). Written as DNA, the CDR3 is TGCAGTGCTAGAGATCCAGACCACGGAGTCTACGAGCAGTACTTC. This codes for CSARDPDHGVYEQYF.

This chain links TRBV6-6 with TRBJ1-2; D is uncertain. Trimming removed 2 bases at V and 2 bases at J, with 9 bases between. This CDR3 comprises 14 residues. Per germline, CDR1 MNHNY and CDR2 SVGAGI (reference sequence). The CDR3 loop is CASSYSLTNYGYTF. CDR3 in DNA: TGTGCCAGCAGTTACAGTCTTACAAACTATGGCTACACCTTC.

This chain connects TRBV14 to TRBJ2-1; 7 nucleotides match TRBD1. The CDR3 has 16 amino acids. V lost 5 bases, J lost 5 bases, and 12 bases stayed unmatched. Germline lookup yields CDR1 SGHDN and CDR2 FVKESK. The CDR3 protein is CASSDRLGTENNEQFF. The DNA of the CDR3 is TGTGCCAGCAGCGACCGACTTGGGACAGAGAACAATGAGCAGTTCTTC. The variable domain in full, completed from reference TRBV14 and TRBJ2-1, reads EAGVTQFPSHSVIEKGQTVTLRCDPISGHDNLYWYRRVMGKEIKFLLHFVKESKQDESGMPNNRFLAERTGGTYSTLKVQPAELEDSGVYFCASSDRLGTENNEQFFGPGTRLTVL.

This clonotype came up once. The gene calls are TRBV11-2 and TRBJ1-1; 7 positions match TRBD1. Germline loops: CDR1 SGHAT, CDR2 FQNNGV. V shed 3 bases, J shed 1 base, and the junction held 2 bases outside the gene matches. The CDR3 covers 14 residues. The CDR3 sequence is CASSLWTGNTEAFF. CDR3 DNA: TGTGCCAGCAGCTTGTGGACAGGGAACACTGAAGCTTTCTTT.

V usage is TRBV14 and J usage is TRBJ1-1; 7 bases match TRBD1. V trimming: 4 bases; J trimming: 6 bases; junction bases outside the gene matches: 8. This CDR3 region has 14 residues. From germline, CDR1 is SGHDN and CDR2 FVKESK. CDR3 in amino acids: CASSPLGQKSEAFF. The CDR3 DNA follows: TGTGCCAGCAGCCCGTTGGGACAGAAATCTGAAGCTTTCTTT.